These 26 T cell receptor beta chains were sequenced from one sample in a study of blood T cell repertoires in COVID-19. Produced via immunoSEQ multiplex PCR; TCRdb's table is partial and in-frame only. The sample yields 140,000 to 150,000 clones, nearly 85% seen once. Sequencing was performed on peripheral blood. The receptors stem from a human donor in a cohort sampled during active COVID-19.

The chain links TRBV3-1 (or the pseudogene TRBV3-2) to TRBJ2-3; TRBD2 matches 7 bases. V dropped 4 bases and J dropped 5; count of bases not matched to a gene: 12. Looked up from germline, CDR1 is LGHDT and CDR2 is YNNKEL (reference sequence). The length of the CDR3 is 16 residues. Written as DNA, the CDR3 is TGTGCCAGCAGCCGACACGCGGGGAGGGGAGGAGATACGCAGTATTTT. Encoded protein: CASSRHAGRGGDTQYF.

This clone was counted only a few times. This chain joins TRBV7-9 and TRBJ1-1, with a possible D match to TRBD1 (6 bases). CDR3 size: 14 residues. V was clipped by 5 bases and J by 4 bases, with 14 bases between them. Looked up from germline, CDR1 is SEHNR and CDR2 is FQNEAQ (reference sequence). The CDR3: CASSRGGAVTEAFF. The CDR3 bases are TGTGCCAGCAGCAGAGGGGGGGCAGTCACTGAAGCTTTCTTT.

The chain uses TRBV19 and TRBJ1-1, with TRBD1 matching over 9 bases. Per germline, CDR1 LNHDA and CDR2 SQIVND (reference sequence). This CDR3 is built from 16 residues. The V and J ends lost 1 base and 9 bases, in that order; junction bases with no gene match: 12. CDR3 nucleotides: TGTGCCAGTAGTATAGGTGTATCGGGACAGGGCCGCCAAGCTTTCTTT. Translating gives CASSIGVSGQGRQAFF.

A note on this clone: Sequence at one end of the junction differs from germline and may be a read error. The chain is built from TRBV30 and TRBJ1-1, with D maybe TRBD1 (5 bases). From germline, CDR1 is GTSNPN and CDR2 SVGIG (reference sequence). This CDR3 has 16 amino acids. As DNA, the CDR3 is TGTGCCTGGAGTGTACTTTTGCCAGGGTTGAACGCTGAAGCTTTCTTT. Amino acid sequence: CAWSVLLPGLNAEAFF. Variable domain in full (rest from reference TRBV30 and TRBJ1-1): SQTIHQWPATLVQPVGSPLSLECTVEGTSNPNLYWYRQAAGRGLQLLFYSVGIGQISSEVPQNLSASRPQDRQFILSSKKLLLSDSGFYLCAWSVLLPGLNAEAFFGQGTRLTVV.

The chain uses TRBV2 and TRBJ1-2, with 8 bases fitting TRBD1. CDR3 length equals 13 residues. J was trimmed by 5 bases and V by 6 bases; bases with no gene match: 5. CDR1 and CDR2 (germline): SNHLY, FYNNEI. CDR3 DNA sequence: TGTGCCAGCAGCGAGACAGGGGTTTATGGCTACACCTTC. Protein product: CASSETGVYGYTF.

The chain combines TRBV5-1 with TRBJ2-1; TRBD2 is a possible D gene (5 bases). The germline V and J ends were trimmed by 1 base and 4 bases, with 12 bases remaining between them. Germline V gives CDR1 SGHRS, CDR2 YFSETQ. The CDR3 has 15 amino acids. CDR3 protein: CASSLISGGYNEQFF. CDR3 in DNA: TGCGCCAGCAGCTTGATCAGCGGAGGTTACAATGAGCAGTTCTTC.

The chain combines TRBV5-4 with TRBJ1-2, with TRBD1 as a possible D gene (6 bases). This CDR3 has 13 residues. Germline V CDR1 and CDR2: SGHNT, YYREEE (reference sequence). The germline V and J ends were trimmed by 5 bases and 4 bases, with 12 bases remaining between them. The CDR3, as DNA: TGTGCCAGCAGTTTAGACAGGATCTATGGCTACACCTTC. Encoded protein: CASSLDRIYGYTF.

The chain couples TRBV11-3 to TRBJ2-1, with D possibly matching TRBD2 (5 bases). Germline-derived CDR1 and CDR2 are SGHNT and YENEEA. The V and J ends lost 3 bases and 10 bases respectively, with 19 bases between them. The CDR3 totals 15 residues. This CDR3 reads CASSFGLAITGEQFF. The CDR3 nucleotides are TGTGCCAGCAGCTTCGGTCTAGCAATCACCGGGGAGCAGTTCTTC.

The chain couples TRBV28 to TRBJ1-2; 7 bases match TRBD1. V shed 6 bases, J shed 7 bases, and the junction held 11 bases outside the gene matches. The germline CDR1 and CDR2 sequences are MDHEN and SYDVKM. This CDR3 region has 14 residues. The CDR3 nucleotides read TGTGCCAGCAGGTCCGGGACAGCTTTTGGTGGCTACACCTTC. Translating gives CASRSGTAFGGYTF.

The chain uses TRBV6-2 or TRBV6-3 and TRBJ1-1; weak D call: TRBD1 (5 bases). The CDR3 loop spans 16 amino acids. V was trimmed by 2 bases and J by 4 bases, leaving 17 bases between them. CDR1 is MNHEY and CDR2 is SVGEGT in the germline V gene. In DNA form, the CDR3 reads TGTGCCAGCAGTTACGGAATGCTGGGCAGGGCCACTGAAGCTTTCTTT. This encodes CASSYGMLGRATEAFF.

The chain employs TRBV7-9 and TRBJ2-3; 10 bases line up with TRBD2. The junction had 1 base not matched to a gene; V was cut back by 3 bases and J by 1 base. CDR1 and CDR2 from the germline V gene are SEHNR and FQNEAQ (reference sequence). CDR3 length: 15 residues. The CDR3 DNA reads TGTGCCAGCAGCTTCCTAGCGGGGGGCACAGATACGCAGTATTTT. Translation: CASSFLAGGTDTQYF.

The chain carries TRBV5-6 and TRBJ1-3; TRBD1 is a possible D gene (5 bases). V dropped 0 bases and J dropped 2 bases, with 12 bases sitting between them. The CDR3 contains 16 residues. Germline CDR1 SGHDT, CDR2 YYEEEE. In DNA, the CDR3 is TGTGCCAGCAGCTTGGGGATCGGGGGAGCTGGAAACACCATATATTTT. It specifies CASSLGIGGAGNTIYF.

This sequence joins TRBV19 and TRBJ1-1; unclear D gene. The CDR3 totals 13 residues. V lost 5 bases to trimming and J lost 1 base, with 8 bases between them. Germline assignment: CDR1 LNHDA and CDR2 SQIVND (reference sequence). CDR3: CASSVTRNTEAFF. In DNA form, the CDR3 reads TGTGCCAGTAGTGTTACAAGGAACACTGAAGCTTTCTTT.

This chain joins TRBV3-1 (or the pseudogene TRBV3-2) and TRBJ2-2; D remains ambiguous. The CDR3 sequence is 14 residues long. Germline lookup yields CDR1 LGHDT and CDR2 YNNKEL (reference sequence). Trimming took off 1 base at V and 4 bases at J, with 7 bases between the two ends. The CDR3 region is CASSQVRGTGELFF. Here the CDR3 DNA reads TGTGCCAGCAGCCAAGTGCGAGGCACCGGGGAGCTGTTTTTT.

V usage is TRBV27 and J usage is TRBJ2-3; TRBD1 might be the D (5 bases). CDR1 and CDR2 from the germline V gene are MNHEY and SMNVEV (reference sequence). V gave up 6 bases and J gave up 5 bases, with 21 bases separating them. The CDR3 extends over 16 amino acids. The CDR3 reads CASRRTSSSLVDTQYF. The CDR3 bases are TGTGCCAGCAGAAGGACATCCTCTTCACTTGTAGATACGCAGTATTTT.

The chain uses TRBV27 and TRBJ1-2; a weak D match, TRBD1 (6 bases). This CDR3 contains 16 residues. The germline V gene has CDR1 MNHEY and CDR2 SMNVEV (reference sequence). Trimming removed 7 bases at V and 2 bases at J, with 20 bases between. This CDR3 is CASKFRAGDPNYGYTF. Written as DNA, the CDR3 is TGTGCCAGCAAGTTTAGGGCAGGGGATCCCAACTATGGCTACACCTTC.

This sequence joins TRBV6-5 and TRBJ2-7, with 8 bases that match TRBD1. The V and J ends lost 7 bases and 6 bases, in that order; junction bases with no gene match: 8. Germline CDR1 is MNHEY and CDR2 is SVGAGI. The CDR3 has 13 residues. The CDR3 here is CASTGQGPIEQYF. As DNA, the CDR3 is TGTGCCAGCACAGGACAGGGACCGATCGAGCAGTACTTC.

The CDR3 protein is CASSSRQGAGELFF. In DNA, the CDR3 is TGTGCCAGCAGTTCTAGACAGGGGGCCGGGGAGCTGTTTTTT. The chain joins TRBV11-2 to TRBJ2-2; 9 bases are shared with TRBD1. The CDR3 spans 14 residues. The germline V gene has CDR1 SGHAT and CDR2 FQNNGV. The V segment lost 6 bases and the J segment 6 bases; nucleotides outside the gene matches: 5.

The CDR3 bases are TGCGCCAGCAGACCGGGGACAGCCGATCAGCCCCAGCATTTT. Protein: CASRPGTADQPQHF. V is TRBV5-1 and J is TRBJ1-5, with 7 bases that match TRBD1. V lost 5 bases and J lost 5; bases outside the gene matches: 7. Germline lookup yields CDR1 SGHRS and CDR2 YFSETQ. CDR3 length equals 14 residues.

The chain employs TRBV29-1 and TRBJ2-1, with D maybe TRBD2 (7 bases). Between the trimmed V and J ends, which lost 4 bases and 9 bases, there was a span of 16 bases. CDR3 length equals 13 residues. Germline assignment: CDR1 SQVTM and CDR2 ANQGSEA. The CDR3 sequence: CSVVVGGALEQFF. The CDR3 coding sequence is TGCAGCGTTGTAGTGGGGGGGGCCCTTGAGCAGTTCTTC.

The rearrangement links TRBV11-2 to TRBJ1-2; no clear D gene. The germline V gene encodes CDR1 SGHAT and CDR2 FQNNGV. CDR3 length: 14 amino acids. The germline V and J ends were trimmed by 5 bases and 8 bases, with 18 bases remaining between them. CDR3 sequence: CASSLTRAGMGYTF. In DNA, the CDR3 is TGTGCCAGCAGCCTTACGAGAGCGGGGATGGGCTACACCTTC.

This CDR3 is CASSPWGGPSSYNEQFF. In DNA, the CDR3 is TGTGCCAGCAGCCCTTGGGGGGGGCCGAGCTCCTACAATGAGCAGTTCTTC. The chain has TRBV21-1 and TRBJ2-1; the D segment call TRBD2 is taken from the table without a DNA check. TRBV21-1 is classified as a pseudogene. This CDR3 is built from 17 residues.

The gene calls are TRBV7-9 and TRBJ2-1; TRBD2 matches at 8 bases. The CDR3 totals 17 residues. Trimming took 3 bases from V and 6 from J; bases not matched to a gene: 13. Germline CDR1 and CDR2: SEHNR and FQNEAQ (reference sequence). The CDR3 DNA follows: TGTGCCAGCAGCTTTCCGTGGGGGCTAGCGGGTATCAATGAGCAGTTCTTC. It is translated as CASSFPWGLAGINEQFF.

The chain links TRBV5-6 to TRBJ1-1; 10 positions match TRBD1. Germline loops: CDR1 SGHDT, CDR2 YYEEEE. CDR3 length equals 13 residues. Germline trimming cut 5 bases from V and 6 bases from J; bases unmatched to any gene: 4. CDR3 protein: CASSWDRGSEAFF. The CDR3 DNA reads as TGTGCCAGCAGTTGGGACAGGGGATCTGAAGCTTTCTTT.

V usage is TRBV4-1 and J usage is TRBJ2-3; D is unclear. Trimming left V 2 bases short and J 5 bases short, with 11 bases between. The CDR3 has 14 residues. CDR1 is MGHRA and CDR2 is YSYEKL in the germline V gene. CDR3 sequence (DNA): TGCGCCAGCAGCCAAATGACTGTGGGAGATACGCAGTATTTT. Its translation: CASSQMTVGDTQYF.

The V call is TRBV6-2 or TRBV6-3, the J call TRBJ2-3; TRBD2 aligns across 10 bases. CDR3 size: 18 residues. The J segment lost 1 base and the V segment lost 6 bases, leaving 13 bases of the junction unmatched. From germline, CDR1 is MNHEY and CDR2 SVGEGT. The CDR3 spells CASSPSGRFLNCTDTQYF. The CDR3 nucleotides are TGTGCCAGCAGCCCTAGCGGGAGATTCTTAAATTGCACAGATACGCAGTATTTT.